This paragraph reports one T cell receptor beta chain. TCRdb's table, derived via immunoSEQ multiplex PCR, lists solely in-frame clones and lacks some. Here the sample spans 89,000 or so clones, approximately 93% being singletons. V was clipped by 1 base and J by 8 bases, with 5 bases between them. Germline assignment: CDR1 SGHAT and CDR2 FQNNGV. CDR3 length: 12 residues. The sample belongs to a study of cytomegalovirus exposure and HLA in healthy donors. This sequence joins TRBV11-2 and TRBJ1-4; D is unresolved. The sample was PBMCs. The source of this sequence is a woman aged 30 to 39 in good health and CMV-seropositive. CDR3 amino acids: CASSLVREKLFF. Written as DNA, the CDR3 is TGTGCCAGCAGCTTAGTGCGGGAAAAACTGTTTTTT.